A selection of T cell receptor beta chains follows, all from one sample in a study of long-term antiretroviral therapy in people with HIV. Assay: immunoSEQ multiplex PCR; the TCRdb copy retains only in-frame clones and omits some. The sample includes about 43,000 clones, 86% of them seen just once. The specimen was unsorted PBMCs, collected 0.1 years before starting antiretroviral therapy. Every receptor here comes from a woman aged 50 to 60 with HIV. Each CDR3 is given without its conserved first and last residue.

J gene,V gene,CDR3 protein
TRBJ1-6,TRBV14,ASSHGSPSGDSPLH
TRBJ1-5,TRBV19,ASTQEGARGQPQH
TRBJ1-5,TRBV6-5,ASSQNRANQPQH
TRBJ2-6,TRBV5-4,ASSLGAGDSGANVLT
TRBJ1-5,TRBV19,ASSIRLSNQPQH
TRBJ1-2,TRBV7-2,ASSSTDRGGYGYT
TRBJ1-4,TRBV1,TSGSQESRYEKLF
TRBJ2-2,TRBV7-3,ASNHFYRTSGTNTGELF
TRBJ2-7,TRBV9,ASSARPGDSYEQY
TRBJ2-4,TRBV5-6,ASSLVSATKNIQY
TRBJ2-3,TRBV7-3,ASSRAGLAGARLSTDTQY
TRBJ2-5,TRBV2,ASSVRTGLVQETQY
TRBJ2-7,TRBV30,AWSGVAGSYEQY
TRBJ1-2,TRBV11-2,ASSLDDSYGYT
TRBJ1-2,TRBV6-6,ASSGDRVGYGYT
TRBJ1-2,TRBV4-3,ASSQVFPSVGYT
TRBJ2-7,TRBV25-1,ASSSRTEQY
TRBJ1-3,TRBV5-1,ASTIDGDSGNTIY
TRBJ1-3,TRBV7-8,ASSSRDTSSGNTIY
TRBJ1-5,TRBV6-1,ASSGGGPYSNQPQH
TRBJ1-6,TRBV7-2,ASSPDRENSPLH
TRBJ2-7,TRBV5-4,ASSSGGTGHSYEQY
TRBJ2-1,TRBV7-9,ASSQGTGARPEQF
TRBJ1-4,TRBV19,ASSSLALAATNEKLF
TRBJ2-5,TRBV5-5,ASSLERGRGETQY
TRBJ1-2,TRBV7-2,ASSQTVFDGYT
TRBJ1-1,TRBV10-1,ASRGTDTEAF